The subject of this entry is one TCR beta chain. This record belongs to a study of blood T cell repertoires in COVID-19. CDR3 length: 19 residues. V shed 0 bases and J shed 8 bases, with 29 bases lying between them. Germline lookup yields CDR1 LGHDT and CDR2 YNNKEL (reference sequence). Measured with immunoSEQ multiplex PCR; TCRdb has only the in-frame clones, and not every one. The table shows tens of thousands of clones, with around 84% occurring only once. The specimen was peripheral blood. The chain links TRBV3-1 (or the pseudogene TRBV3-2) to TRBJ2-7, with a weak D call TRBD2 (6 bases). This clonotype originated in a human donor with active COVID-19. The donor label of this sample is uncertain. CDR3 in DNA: TGTGCCAGCAGCCAAGAGAGTGGCGGACGGGGGAGGTTAGTTGGCCAGCAGTACTTC. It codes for CASSQESGGRGRLVGQQYF.